This record covers a single TCR beta chain. What it binds is not known. These data come from a study of cytomegalovirus exposure and HLA in healthy donors. Study conclusions and caveats: Clonal expansion was found to be greater in HLA-associated TCR beta chains than in equally common others in a later analysis.

Healthy bone marrow donors made up the donor group. The germline CDR1 and CDR2 sequences are LNHDA and SQIVND (reference sequence). V gave up 6 bases and J gave up 7 bases, with 16 bases separating them. CDR3 size: 13 residues. The PCR employed 60 Vbeta primers together with 13 Jbeta primers. Sequenced by immunoSEQ multiplex PCR; TCRdb stores in-frame clones only, minus some. The sample has approximately 130,000 clones, under 90% seen once. The specimen sequenced was PBMCs. The sequence derives from a woman aged 40 to 49 in good health and CMV-seronegative. The chain links TRBV19 to TRBJ2-7; possible D gene TRBD2, 8 bases. The CDR3 protein is CASRRTGGREQYF. The CDR3 DNA sequence: TGTGCCAGTAGGAGGACAGGCGGGAGGGAGCAGTACTTC.